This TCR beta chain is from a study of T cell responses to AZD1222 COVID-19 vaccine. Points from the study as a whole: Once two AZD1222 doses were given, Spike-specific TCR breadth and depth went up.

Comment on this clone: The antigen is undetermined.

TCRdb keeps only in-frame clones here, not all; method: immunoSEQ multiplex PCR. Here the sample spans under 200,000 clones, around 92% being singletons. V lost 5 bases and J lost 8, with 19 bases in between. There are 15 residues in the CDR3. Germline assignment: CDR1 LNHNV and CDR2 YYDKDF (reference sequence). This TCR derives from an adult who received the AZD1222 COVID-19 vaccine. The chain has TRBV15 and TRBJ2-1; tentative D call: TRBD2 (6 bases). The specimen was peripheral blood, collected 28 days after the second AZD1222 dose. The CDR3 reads CATSGRQRRGDEQFF. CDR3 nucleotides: TGTGCCACCAGCGGTCGACAGAGGAGGGGAGATGAGCAGTTCTTC.